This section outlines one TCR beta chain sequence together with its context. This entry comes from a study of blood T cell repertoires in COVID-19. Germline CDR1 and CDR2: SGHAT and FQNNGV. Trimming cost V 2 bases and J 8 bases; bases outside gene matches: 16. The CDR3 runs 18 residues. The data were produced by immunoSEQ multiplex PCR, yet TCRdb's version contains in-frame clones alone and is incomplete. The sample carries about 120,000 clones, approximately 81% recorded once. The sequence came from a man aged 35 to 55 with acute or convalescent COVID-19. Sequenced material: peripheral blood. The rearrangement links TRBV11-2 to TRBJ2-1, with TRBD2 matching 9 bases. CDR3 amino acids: CASSLIRAGGGVYDEQFF. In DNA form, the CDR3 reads TGTGCCAGCAGCTTAATTAGAGCGGGGGGTGGTGTGTACGATGAGCAGTTCTTC.